Listed below are T cell receptor beta chains from one sample, sequenced in a study of blood T cell repertoires in COVID-19. Using immunoSEQ multiplex PCR, the repertoire was profiled, and TCRdb retains in-frame clones only, with some absent. The sample holds around 88,000 clones, 88% seen once. The sequenced material came from peripheral blood. All receptors derive from a woman older than 75 with acute or convalescent COVID-19. The conserved cysteine and the conserved F or W are not part of the CDR3 here. For some rows the clone size is stated as once, few or many, or as a class when expanded; others skip it.

v_gene	j_gene	abundance	CDR3aa
TRBV15	TRBJ2-7	few	ATSREWDSSYEQY
TRBV30	TRBJ1-1	NA	AWSGPTEIGTEAF
TRBV7-2	TRBJ2-5	NA	ASSPRGFETQY
TRBV9	TRBJ1-1	few	ASSVQWGPEAF
TRBV18	TRBJ2-7	NA	ASSEGQLFYEQY
TRBV5-4	TRBJ2-7	NA	ASRPPGSAYEQY
TRBV7-9	TRBJ2-1	NA	ASGEGTSHNEQF
TRBV19	TRBJ2-7	NA	ASSVGLAGPSYEQY
TRBV19	TRBJ2-4	NA	ASTKDRGLQNIQY
TRBV4-3	TRBJ2-2	NA	ASSQGGLAGNTGELF
TRBV19	TRBJ1-1	NA	ASSITGVSTEAF
TRBV4-1	TRBJ1-2	once	ASSQGFLKNYGYT
TRBV18	TRBJ2-2	NA	ASSSTANTGELF
TRBV9	TRBJ1-2	NA	ASSEREGGVVGYT
TRBV6-2/TRBV6-3	TRBJ2-1	NA	ASSRGLIHNEQF
TRBV5-4	TRBJ1-6	NA	ASSQGQPNSPLH
TRBV7-2	TRBJ2-7	few	ASCLIGSSYEQY
TRBV3-1/TRBV3-2	TRBJ2-1	NA	ASSQDTGLYNEQF
TRBV15	TRBJ1-1	NA	ATSRSSGTEAF
TRBV5-6	TRBJ2-7	NA	ASSRQGWIEQY
TRBV7-8	TRBJ2-4	NA	ASSDLDRAKNIQY
TRBV19	TRBJ1-1	NA	ASSPSVPEAF
TRBV3-1/TRBV3-2	TRBJ1-5	NA	ASSQGGSTGLLNQPQH
TRBV3-1/TRBV3-2	TRBJ2-4	NA	ASSQEVGRAKNIQY
TRBV6-2/TRBV6-3	TRBJ1-2	NA	ASSLADNRGYT
TRBV7-2	TRBJ2-3	NA	ASSSGNTQY
TRBV19	TRBJ2-7	NA	ASRDPHTSYEQY
TRBV30	TRBJ2-7	NA	ASISGTGGETYEQY
TRBV14	TRBJ2-1	NA	ASSQIAGTSGKFNEQF
TRBV30	TRBJ2-5	NA	AWSAGPVETQY
TRBV3-1/TRBV3-2	TRBJ1-1	NA	ASSQGIYTEAF
TRBV5-1	TRBJ2-5	NA	ASSLAGTGQETQY
TRBV19	TRBJ1-6	once	ASSTGQGPNSPLH
TRBV6-4	TRBJ1-6	once	ASSQGRNSPLH
TRBV28	TRBJ1-2	NA	ASSFSLTGEGYT
TRBV4-3	TRBJ1-2	NA	ASSQEGGIANYGYT
TRBV9	TRBJ2-7	NA	ASSISTSEEQY
TRBV29-1	TRBJ2-5	once	SVGWGQGARGY
TRBV7-2	TRBJ2-1	NA	ASSLLAGVYNEQF
TRBV29-1	TRBJ2-7	NA	SAMTSGSYEQY
TRBV2	TRBJ1-2	NA	ASSESAVQLAYGYT
TRBV19	TRBJ2-5	NA	ASSRLAGGQGTQY
TRBV5-6	TRBJ1-1	NA	ASSRDLRMDTEAF
TRBV7-3	TRBJ2-3	NA	ASSRRETDTQY
TRBV4-3	TRBJ1-1	NA	ASSQDGGTEAF